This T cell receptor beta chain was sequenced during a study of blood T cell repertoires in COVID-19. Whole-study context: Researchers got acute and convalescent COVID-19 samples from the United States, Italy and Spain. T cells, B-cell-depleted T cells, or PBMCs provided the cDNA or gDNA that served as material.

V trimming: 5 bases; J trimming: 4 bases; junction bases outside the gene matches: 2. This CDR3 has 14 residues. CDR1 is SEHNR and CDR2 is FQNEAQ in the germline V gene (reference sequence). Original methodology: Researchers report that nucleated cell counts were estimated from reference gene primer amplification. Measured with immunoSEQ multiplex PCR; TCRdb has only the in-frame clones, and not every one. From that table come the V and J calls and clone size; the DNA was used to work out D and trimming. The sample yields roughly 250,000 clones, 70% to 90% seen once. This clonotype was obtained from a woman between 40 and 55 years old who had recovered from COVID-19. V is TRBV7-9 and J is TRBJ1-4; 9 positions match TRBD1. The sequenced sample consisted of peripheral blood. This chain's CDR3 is CASSKTGGNEKLFF. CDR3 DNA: TGTGCCAGCAGCAAGACAGGGGGTAATGAAAAACTGTTTTTT.